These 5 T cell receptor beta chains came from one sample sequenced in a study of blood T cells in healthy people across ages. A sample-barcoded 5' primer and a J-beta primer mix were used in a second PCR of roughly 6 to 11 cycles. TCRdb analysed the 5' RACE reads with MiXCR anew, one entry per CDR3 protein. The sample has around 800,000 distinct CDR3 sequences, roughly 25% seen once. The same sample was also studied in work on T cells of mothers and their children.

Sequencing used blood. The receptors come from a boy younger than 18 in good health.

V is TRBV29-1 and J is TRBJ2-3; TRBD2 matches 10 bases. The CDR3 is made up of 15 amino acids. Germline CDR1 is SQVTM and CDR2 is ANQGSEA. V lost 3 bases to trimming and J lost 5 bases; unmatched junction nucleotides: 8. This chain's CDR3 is CSVEEAGGPGDTQYF. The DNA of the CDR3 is TGCAGCGTTGAGGAAGCGGGAGGGCCCGGAGATACGCAGTATTTT.

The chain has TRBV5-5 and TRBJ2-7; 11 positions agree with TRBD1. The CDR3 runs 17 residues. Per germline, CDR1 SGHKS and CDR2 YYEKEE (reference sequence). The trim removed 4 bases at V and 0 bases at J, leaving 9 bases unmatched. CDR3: CASSRGTGGTSSYEQYF. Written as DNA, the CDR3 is TGTGCCAGCAGCCGCGGGACAGGGGGGACAAGCTCCTACGAGCAGTACTTC.

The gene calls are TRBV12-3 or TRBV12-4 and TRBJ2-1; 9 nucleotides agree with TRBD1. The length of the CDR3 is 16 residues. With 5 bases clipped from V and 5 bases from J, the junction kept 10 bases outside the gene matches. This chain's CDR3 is CASSPYRDRVHNEQFF. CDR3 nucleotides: TGTGCCAGCAGTCCCTACCGGGACAGGGTACACAATGAGCAGTTCTTC.

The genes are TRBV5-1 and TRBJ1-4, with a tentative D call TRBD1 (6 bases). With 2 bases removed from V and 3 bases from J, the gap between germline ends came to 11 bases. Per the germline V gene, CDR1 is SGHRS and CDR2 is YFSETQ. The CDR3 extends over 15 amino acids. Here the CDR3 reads CASSFSQGPNEKLFF. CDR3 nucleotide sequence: TGCGCCAGCAGCTTCTCACAGGGACCTAATGAAAAACTGTTTTTT.

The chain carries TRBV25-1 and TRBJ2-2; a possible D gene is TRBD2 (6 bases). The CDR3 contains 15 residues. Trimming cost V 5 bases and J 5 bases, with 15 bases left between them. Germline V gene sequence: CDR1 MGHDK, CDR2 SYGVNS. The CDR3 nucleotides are TGTGCCAGCAGTAACCCGGGACTCGAGACCGGGGAGCTGTTTTTT. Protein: CASSNPGLETGELFF.